Below, one T cell receptor (beta chain) is given with its context. It has no known antigen specificity. Base qualities are not recorded, but no much larger clone differs from it by a single base. The immunoSEQ Assay was the method used to sequence TCRbeta CDR3 regions. After extraction, genomic DNA underwent amplification by bias-controlled multiplex PCR, followed by high-throughput sequencing. The original methods were these. To quantify the absolute abundance of each unique TCRbeta CDR3 region, sequences were collapsed and filtered. T cell fraction was estimated by normalization of TCRbeta template counts to usable DNA, with usable DNA being measured through amplification of reference genes present in all nucleated cells. Repertoire TCRs were annotated as SARS-CoV-2-specific when V gene, CDR3 amino acid sequence and J gene were exactly matched to a known reactive TCR set. The reference SARS-CoV-2 TCR set was obtained from MIRA and was filtered for enrichment in COVID-19-positive ImmuneCODE repertoires, whereby public or cross-reactive TCRs were removed. Using the MIRA antigens, annotated TCRs were further analysed by specific ORF or by position within an ORF. Breadth was defined as the number of annotated unique rearrangements divided by the total number of unique productive rearrangements, and depth was defined as the summed frequency of the annotated unique rearrangements. Group comparisons of TCR breadth used two-sided Wilcoxon rank-sum tests. In its TCRdb copy, this immuneACCESS table keeps in-frame sequences only and misses some clones. Where compared with another copy, unresolved V genes explain less than half of these, and the others have no known cause. V, J and clone size reflect that table, while D and trimming were determined from the DNA. This sample gives 410,000 or so clones in total; about 92% of them show up just once. The ten largest clones represent approximately 1.6% of the sample.

The data stem from a study of Ad26.COV2.S vaccination and SARS-CoV-2 variants listed by TCRdb under 2021. As for the study more broadly: Vaccine-arm donors came from COV1001, a multicentre, randomized, double-blind, placebo-controlled phase I-IIa trial of Ad26.COV2.S in healthy adults. Trial participants were randomized into five groups of five, in which low-dose or high-dose Ad26.COV2.S was given once or twice, or placebo was given on both occasions. Sequencing of the TCRbeta repertoire served to evaluate the specificity and breadth of SARS-CoV-2-reactive T cell receptors following Ad26.COV2.S vaccination. A total of approximately 30 samples were included in the TCR-sequenced set, comprising roughly 19 Ad26.COV2.S vaccine recipients, 5 placebo recipients and 8 SARS-CoV-2 convalescent individuals. Dosing of Ad26.COV2.S was intramuscular, at either 5x10^10 or 1x10^11 viral particles, delivered as one shot or as two shots spaced 56 days apart. Investigators did not know the trial group allocation while performing experiments and assessing outcomes.

Trimming costs V 1 base and J 0 bases, and their ends lie 19 bases apart. CDR1 and CDR2, per the germline V gene (reference sequence), are LNHNV and YYDKDF. The CDR3 measures 19 amino acids from cysteine to phenylalanine. The retained sequence is limited to the CDR3, 57 bases, with the frame set at the first base. The treatment or condition label of this sample denotes: some 20 received Ad26.COV2.S at low or high dose, single or two shots; about 5 received placebo; per-sample allocation not given. Repertoires of vaccine and placebo recipients were sequenced from samples collected on day 63 after the first injection. Cohort 1b enrolled about two dozen adults aged 18-55 years at a single site in Boston, USA, between 29 July and 7 August 2020. Ad26.COV2.S consisted of a replication-incompetent adenovirus type 26 vector by which a prefusion-stabilized SARS-CoV-2 spike protein from the original Wuhan strain was expressed.

The investigation overall reported the following: Vaccine and placebo recipients had similar non-spike TCR breadth, a finding consistent with the vaccine containing only spike. After vaccination, spike-specific CD8+ and CD4+ T cell responses were reported to show substantial breadth. Higher spike-specific TCR breadth was observed in Ad26.COV2.S recipients than in placebo recipients (P = 0.0014). It was noted by the authors that total T cell responses may have been underestimated by the TCR breadth and depth analyses. The study was not powered for comparison of responses between vaccine doses or regimens.

The material was peripheral blood, obtained in a trial of Ad26.COV2.S vaccine versus placebo. The sequence came from a person aged 18-60 years who received the Ad26.COV2.S COVID-19 vaccine or a placebo. Here the chain combines TRBV15 and TRBJ1-3, with a tentative D gene TRBD1 over 5 matching bases. The CDR3 protein sequence reads: CATSRVTLRGPISGNTIYF. The DNA sequence is as follows: TGTGCCACCAGCAGAGTCACGTTAAGGGGTCCCATCTCTGGAAACACCATATATTTT. Joined to the reference TRBV15 and TRBJ1-3 proteins, this CDR3 gives the full variable domain: DAMVIQNPRYQVTQFGKPVTLSCSQTLNHNVMYWYQQKSSQAPKLLFHYYDKDFNNEADTPDNFQSRRPNTSFCFLDIRSPGLGDTAMYLCATSRVTLRGPISGNTIYFGEGSWLTVV.